This T cell receptor beta chain came from a study of blood T cell repertoires in COVID-19. As for the study in general: From the United States, Italy and Spain came samples of acute and convalescent COVID-19. Sources were T cells, B-cell-depleted T cells, or PBMCs; the material itself was cDNA or gDNA.

Germline V gives CDR1 SNHLY, CDR2 FYNNEI. This CDR3 contains 14 residues. The V and J ends lost 5 bases and 0 bases respectively, with 10 bases between them. In the authors' workflow: Amplification with reference gene primers provided the estimates of nucleated cell counts. The data were produced by immunoSEQ multiplex PCR, yet TCRdb's version contains in-frame clones alone and is incomplete. For V, J and clone size, that table is used; D and trimming come from the DNA. The sample carries over 85,000 clones, about nine tenths recorded once. This TCR was recovered from a man aged 18 to 35 with acute or convalescent COVID-19. What was sequenced was peripheral blood. The chain employs TRBV2 and TRBJ1-2, with D unclear. CDR3 sequence: CASSSGFSNYGYTF. CDR3 nucleotide sequence: TGTGCCAGCAGTTCAGGCTTCTCTAACTATGGCTACACCTTC.